This is a list of T cell receptor beta chains from one sample in a study of T cell repertoires in cytomegalovirus infection. These receptors lack a known antigen. TCRdb passed the reads through MiXCR, listing each CDR3 protein once. The sample contains about 830,000 distinct CDR3 sequences, less than 35% of which appear only once. This specimen was cultured CD8+ T cells from PBMCs, taken from culture after CMV antigen stimulation. These TCRs come from a human donor in good health (CMV status not recorded). Some clones in this sample may be carry-over from other donors' samples. Both conserved end residues are part of each CDR3. Each record gives: clone size, J gene, CDR3 length, V gene, D gene, CDR3 DNA, CDR3 protein. D genes are given only for firm matches. Clone size is stated in some rows and not others, as once, few, many or a class when expanded.

clone size: many
J gene: TRBJ1-1
CDR3 length: 17
V gene: TRBV9
D gene: TRBD1
CDR3 DNA: TGTGCCAGCAGCGTAGGCTCAGATGACAGGGGGCCTCCTGAAGCTTTCTTT
CDR3 protein: CASSVGSDDRGPPEAFF

clone size: .
J gene: TRBJ2-5
CDR3 length: 16
V gene: TRBV19
D gene: TRBD1
CDR3 DNA: TGTGCCAGTAGTAACCTCACACGAGGGGGCGAAGAGACCCAGTACTTC
CDR3 protein: CASSNLTRGGEETQYF

clone size: .
J gene: TRBJ2-7
CDR3 length: 12
V gene: TRBV5-1
D gene: .
CDR3 DNA: TGCGCCAGTCGTCGGGGCGACTACGAGCAGTACTTC
CDR3 protein: CASRRGDYEQYF

clone size: .
J gene: TRBJ1-6
CDR3 length: 17
V gene: TRBV27
D gene: .
CDR3 DNA: TGTGCCAGCAGTTCCCTCGGACTGGCCCTGGCGAATTCACCCCTCCACTTT
CDR3 protein: CASSSLGLALANSPLHF

clone size: .
J gene: TRBJ1-5
CDR3 length: 14
V gene: TRBV4-1
D gene: .
CDR3 DNA: TGCGCCAGCAGGGTAACCTGGGGCAATCAGCCCCAGCATTTT
CDR3 protein: CASRVTWGNQPQHF

clone size: .
J gene: TRBJ2-1
CDR3 length: 13
V gene: TRBV2
D gene: .
CDR3 DNA: TGTGCCAGCAGGTGGGCCGCCTACAATGAGCAGTTCTTC
CDR3 protein: CASRWAAYNEQFF

clone size: few
J gene: TRBJ2-3
CDR3 length: 15
V gene: TRBV2
D gene: .
CDR3 DNA: TGTGCCAGCAGTGAAGGACAGCTCCCAACAGATACGCAGTATTTT
CDR3 protein: CASSEGQLPTDTQYF

clone size: .
J gene: TRBJ1-5
CDR3 length: 16
V gene: TRBV12-3/TRBV12-4
D gene: TRBD1
CDR3 DNA: TGTGCCAGCAGTTCTCCGGGACAGGGGTTCTCTCAGCCCCAGCATTTT
CDR3 protein: CASSSPGQGFSQPQHF

clone size: many
J gene: TRBJ1-1
CDR3 length: 11
V gene: TRBV10-3
D gene: TRBD1
CDR3 DNA: TGTGCCTTCGGGACAGGGGACGGAGTTTTCTTT
CDR3 protein: CAFGTGDGVFF

clone size: .
J gene: TRBJ2-5
CDR3 length: 13
V gene: TRBV6-1
D gene: .
CDR3 DNA: TGTGCCTGCGATTCTCCGTACCAAGAGACCCAGTACTTC
CDR3 protein: CACDSPYQETQYF

clone size: many
J gene: TRBJ1-1
CDR3 length: 15
V gene: TRBV12-3/TRBV12-4
D gene: .
CDR3 DNA: TGTGCCAGCAGTTTATCCCCGACGGGGAACACTGAAGCTTTCTTT
CDR3 protein: CASSLSPTGNTEAFF

clone size: .
J gene: TRBJ2-1
CDR3 length: 15
V gene: TRBV4-3
D gene: .
CDR3 DNA: TGCGCCAGCAGCCAAGATGCGATAGTTGCCAATGAGCAGTTCTTC
CDR3 protein: CASSQDAIVANEQFF

clone size: .
J gene: TRBJ2-1
CDR3 length: 15
V gene: TRBV5-1
D gene: .
CDR3 DNA: TGCGCCAGCAGCTTGGCTCAGGGATCCTACAATGAGCAGTTCTTC
CDR3 protein: CASSLAQGSYNEQFF

clone size: .
J gene: TRBJ1-1
CDR3 length: 15
V gene: TRBV4-2
D gene: .
CDR3 DNA: TGTGCCAGCAGCCAAGATACCAGTCCGAACACTGAAGCTTTCTTT
CDR3 protein: CASSQDTSPNTEAFF

clone size: few
J gene: TRBJ2-3
CDR3 length: 16
V gene: TRBV12-3/TRBV12-4
D gene: TRBD2
CDR3 DNA: TGTGCCAGCAGTCCCCGAAAGCGGGGGGAGGCAGATACGCAGTATTTT
CDR3 protein: CASSPRKRGEADTQYF

clone size: .
J gene: TRBJ2-3
CDR3 length: 15
V gene: TRBV3-1
D gene: TRBD2
CDR3 DNA: TGTGCCAGCAGATCCGAAGCGGGGGGGATGGATACGCAGTATTTT
CDR3 protein: CASRSEAGGMDTQYF

clone size: few
J gene: TRBJ1-2
CDR3 length: 13
V gene: TRBV7-9
D gene: .
CDR3 DNA: TGTGCCAGCAGCTTAGTCTTAGGGAATGGCTACACCTTC
CDR3 protein: CASSLVLGNGYTF

clone size: many
J gene: TRBJ1-2
CDR3 length: 13
V gene: TRBV12-3/TRBV12-4
D gene: .
CDR3 DNA: TGTGCCAGCAGTCCCTCTCTTTGGGATGGCTACACCTTC
CDR3 protein: CASSPSLWDGYTF

clone size: .
J gene: TRBJ1-1
CDR3 length: 14
V gene: TRBV6-5
D gene: TRBD1
CDR3 DNA: TGTGCCAGCAGCTCGGACAGGGGGCCAGTGGAAGCTTTCTTT
CDR3 protein: CASSSDRGPVEAFF

clone size: few
J gene: TRBJ1-4
CDR3 length: 14
V gene: TRBV7-6
D gene: .
CDR3 DNA: TGTGCCAGCAGCCAAGGGACATCCGGTGAAAAACTGTTTTTT
CDR3 protein: CASSQGTSGEKLFF

clone size: once
J gene: TRBJ2-2
CDR3 length: 15
V gene: TRBV15
D gene: .
CDR3 DNA: TGTGCCACCAGCGGGGGGACAGTGAACACCGGGGAGCTGTTTTTT
CDR3 protein: CATSGGTVNTGELFF

clone size: many
J gene: TRBJ2-5
CDR3 length: 16
V gene: TRBV11-1
D gene: .
CDR3 DNA: TGTGCCAGCAGCTTGCGTTCGGCCAAGCGCCGAGAGACCCAGTACTTC
CDR3 protein: CASSLRSAKRRETQYF

clone size: .
J gene: TRBJ2-7
CDR3 length: 15
V gene: TRBV14
D gene: TRBD1
CDR3 DNA: TGTGCCAGCAGCCAGGGACAGGGCGGTTTCTACGAGCAGTACTTC
CDR3 protein: CASSQGQGGFYEQYF